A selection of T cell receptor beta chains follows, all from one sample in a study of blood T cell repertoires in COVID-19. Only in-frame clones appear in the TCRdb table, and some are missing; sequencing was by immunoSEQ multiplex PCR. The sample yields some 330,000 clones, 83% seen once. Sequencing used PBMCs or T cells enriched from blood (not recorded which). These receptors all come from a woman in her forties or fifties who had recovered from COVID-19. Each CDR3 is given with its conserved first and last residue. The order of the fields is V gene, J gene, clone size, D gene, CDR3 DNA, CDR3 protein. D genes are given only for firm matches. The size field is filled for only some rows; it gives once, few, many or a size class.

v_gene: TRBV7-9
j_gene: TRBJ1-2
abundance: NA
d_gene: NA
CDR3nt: TGTGCCAGCAGCTTAGGGGGGCAGGAAGGGAGAATCTATGGCTACACCTTC
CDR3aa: CASSLGGQEGRIYGYTF

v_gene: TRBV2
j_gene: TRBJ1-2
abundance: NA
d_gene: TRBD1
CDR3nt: TGTGCCAGCAGTACCTTACAGGGGGGTGGCTACACCTTC
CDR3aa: CASSTLQGGGYTF

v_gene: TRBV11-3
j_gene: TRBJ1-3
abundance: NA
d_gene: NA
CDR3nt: TGTGCCAGCAGCTTAGTGCGAGAGGCCATATATTTT
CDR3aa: CASSLVREAIYF

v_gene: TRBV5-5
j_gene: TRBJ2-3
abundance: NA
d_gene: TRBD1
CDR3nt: TGTGCCAGCAGCACCGTCCCGGGACAGGGTTTGGGCACAGATACGCAGTATTTT
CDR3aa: CASSTVPGQGLGTDTQYF

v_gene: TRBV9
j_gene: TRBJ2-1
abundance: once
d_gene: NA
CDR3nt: TGTGCCAGCAGCGTAGTGAGGGGGGGCCTCGATGAGCAGTTCTTC
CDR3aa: CASSVVRGGLDEQFF

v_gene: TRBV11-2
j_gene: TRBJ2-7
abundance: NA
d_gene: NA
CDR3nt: TGTGCCAGCAGCTTAGACCCTATATCCTACGAGCAGTACTTC
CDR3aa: CASSLDPISYEQYF

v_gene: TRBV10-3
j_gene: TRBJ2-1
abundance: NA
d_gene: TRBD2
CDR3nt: TGTGCCATCAGTGAGTCCCTAGCGGGGGGTCGGCCACCGTTCTTC
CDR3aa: CAISESLAGGRPPFF

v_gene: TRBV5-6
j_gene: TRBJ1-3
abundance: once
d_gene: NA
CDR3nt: TGTGCCAGCAGCTCGCTAGGGACAATTAACTCTGGAAACACCATATATTTT
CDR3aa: CASSSLGTINSGNTIYF

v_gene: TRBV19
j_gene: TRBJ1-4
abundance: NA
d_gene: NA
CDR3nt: TGTGCCAGTATGGGCAGGAATGAAAAACTGTTTTTT
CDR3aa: CASMGRNEKLFF

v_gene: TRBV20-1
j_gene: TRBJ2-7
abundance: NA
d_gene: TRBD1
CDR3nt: TGCAGTGCTAGTCGACAGGGAGCCTACGAGCAGTACTTC
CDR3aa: CSASRQGAYEQYF

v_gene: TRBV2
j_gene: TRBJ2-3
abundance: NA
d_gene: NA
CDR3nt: TGTGCCAGCAGATTAGCTCGGTGGGAGGAAGATACGCAGTATTTT
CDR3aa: CASRLARWEEDTQYF

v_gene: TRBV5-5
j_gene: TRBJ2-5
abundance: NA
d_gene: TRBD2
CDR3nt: TGTGCCAGCAGCCCGGAAGCGGGAACACGGGAGACCCAGTACTTC
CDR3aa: CASSPEAGTRETQYF

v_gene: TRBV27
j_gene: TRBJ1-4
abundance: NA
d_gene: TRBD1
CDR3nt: TGTGCCAGCAGTTTAATGTACAGGGGGGAAAAACTGTTTTTT
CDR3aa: CASSLMYRGEKLFF

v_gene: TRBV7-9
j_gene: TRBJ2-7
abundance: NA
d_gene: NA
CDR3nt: TGTGCCAGCAGCCCGTCCGGGGTTTCCTACGAGCAGTACTTC
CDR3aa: CASSPSGVSYEQYF

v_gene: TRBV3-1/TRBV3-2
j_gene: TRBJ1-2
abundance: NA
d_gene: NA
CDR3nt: TGTGCCAGCAGCCAAGGAGAAGGCGGGGGCTTCTATGGCTACACCTTC
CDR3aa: CASSQGEGGGFYGYTF

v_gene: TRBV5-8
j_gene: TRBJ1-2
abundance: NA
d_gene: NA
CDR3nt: TGTGCCAGCAGCTTGTCCGGCGATAGGGGTGGGGATCGTGGCTACACCTTC
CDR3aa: CASSLSGDRGGDRGYTF

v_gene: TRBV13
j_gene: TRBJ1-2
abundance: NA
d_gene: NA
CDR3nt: TGTGCCAGCAGCCCTAGCGGACCGAATGATCTCTATGGCTACACCTTC
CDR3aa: CASSPSGPNDLYGYTF

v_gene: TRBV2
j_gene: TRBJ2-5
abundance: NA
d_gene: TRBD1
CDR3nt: TGTGCCAGCACCCCCCCGGGACAGGGGATTGGGTTGGAGACCCAGTACTTC
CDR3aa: CASTPPGQGIGLETQYF

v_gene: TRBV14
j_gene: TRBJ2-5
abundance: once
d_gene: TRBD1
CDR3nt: TGTGCCAGCAGCCAGGCCCCTGGACAGGGGTGGACCCAGTACTTC
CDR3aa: CASSQAPGQGWTQYF

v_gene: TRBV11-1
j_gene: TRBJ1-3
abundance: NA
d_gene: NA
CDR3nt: TGTGCCAGCAGCTTAGCCGGGAGACACTCTGGAAACACCATATATTTT
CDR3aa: CASSLAGRHSGNTIYF

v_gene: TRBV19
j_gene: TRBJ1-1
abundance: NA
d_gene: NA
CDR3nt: TGTGCCAGTAGTATGAGGACAGTAATGAACACTGAAGCTTTCTTT
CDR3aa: CASSMRTVMNTEAFF